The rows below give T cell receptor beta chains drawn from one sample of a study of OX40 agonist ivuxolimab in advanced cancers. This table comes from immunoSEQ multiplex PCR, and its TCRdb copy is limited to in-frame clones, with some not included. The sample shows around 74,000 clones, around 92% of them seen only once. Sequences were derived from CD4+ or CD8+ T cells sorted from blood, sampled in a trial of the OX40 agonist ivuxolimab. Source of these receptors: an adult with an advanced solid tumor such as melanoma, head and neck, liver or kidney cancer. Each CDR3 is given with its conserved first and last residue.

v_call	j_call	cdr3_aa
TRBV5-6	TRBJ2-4	CASSLGHLGQELAKNIQYF
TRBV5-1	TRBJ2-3	CASSLENTFTDTQYF
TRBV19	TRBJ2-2	CASSIRAGGTGELFF
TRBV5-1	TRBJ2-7	CASSSPPGRAASYEQYF
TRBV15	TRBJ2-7	CATSRLPGLTQWYEQYF
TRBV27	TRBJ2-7	CASSPKAGVPYEQYF
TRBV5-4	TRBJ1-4	CASRVSPADEKLFF
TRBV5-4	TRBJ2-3	CASSSPREDTQYF
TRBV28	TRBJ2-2	CASSFRETGELFF
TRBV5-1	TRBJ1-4	CASSRGTGKSEKLFF
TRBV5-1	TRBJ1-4	CASSLDPVKGEKLFF
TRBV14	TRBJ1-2	CASSQEGQGKYGYTF
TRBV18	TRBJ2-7	CASSPLGAASYEQYF
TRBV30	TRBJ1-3	CAWANTRGSGNTIYF
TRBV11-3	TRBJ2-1	CASSFTRGNNEQFF
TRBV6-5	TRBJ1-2	CASSPDGKGGYTF
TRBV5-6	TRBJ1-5	CASAGRGAGQPQHF
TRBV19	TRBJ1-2	CASTSSATGYGYTF
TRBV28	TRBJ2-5	CASTEGGAGVTQYF
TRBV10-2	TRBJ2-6	CASTPTGGAGANVLTF
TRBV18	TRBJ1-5	CASSPSQLNQPQHF
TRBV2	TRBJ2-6	CASSEWQLTLSGANVLTF
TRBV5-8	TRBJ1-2	CASSLDGTLSLGYTF
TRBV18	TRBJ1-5	CASSRGGSNQPQHF
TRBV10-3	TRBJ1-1	CAISGQKNTEAFF
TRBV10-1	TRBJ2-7	CASRRAGAEQYF
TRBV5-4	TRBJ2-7	CASSLDPSDPYEQYF
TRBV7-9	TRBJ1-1	CASSSQEDEAFF
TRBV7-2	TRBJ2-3	CASSVSLAEDTQYF
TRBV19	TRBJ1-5	CASRHGGGGSYSNQPQHF
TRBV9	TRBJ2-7	CASSAERVGEQYF
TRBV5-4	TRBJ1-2	CASSPGQLLDYGYTF
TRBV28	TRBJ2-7	CASSSPGRRYFSYEQYF